This record concerns one TCR beta chain sequence. Its antigen remains unidentified. No base-level quality is on record; no much larger clone is a single base apart. The immunoSEQ Assay, a bias-controlled multiplex PCR, was used to amplify TCRbeta CDR3 regions from genomic DNA. The original pipeline was this. Nucleated cell counts per sample were estimated from amplification of reference gene primers within the assay. Sequence reads were collapsed and filtered to measure the absolute abundance of every unique TCRbeta CDR3 rearrangement. For each sample, productive Simpson clonality was calculated as the square root of Simpson's diversity index over productive rearrangements. In TCRdb, the immuneACCESS table is reduced to in-frame sequences with V and J assigned. These tables do not hold every clone; where another copy was compared, an unresolved V gene accounts for under half, and the others remain unexplained. Clonal size and the V and J genes are those of that table, whereas D and trimming came from the DNA. Present in this sample are hundreds of thousands of clones, around 86% of which were seen just once. About 6% of the sample rests with the top ten.

From the cysteine up to the phenylalanine, the CDR3 has a length of 17 residues. Kept here is only the CDR3 DNA, which spans 51 bases and is read in frame from base 1. Trimming takes 1 base off V and 7 bases off J; junction bases not matched to a gene: 10. The germline V gene provides CDR1 KGHSH and CDR2 LQKENI. These data originate in a study of blood T cell repertoires in COVID-19 (dated by TCRdb to about 2020). Regarding the complete study: The collaborator samples originated in the United States, Italy and Spain and spanned the acute and convalescent phases of COVID-19. The dataset comprised deeply sampled blood TCRbeta repertoires from subjects exposed to, actively infected with, or recovered from COVID-19. The samples were drawn from the first 160 participants of the ongoing ImmuneRACE study and from some 1,300 subjects provided by 6 global collaborators. Where available, HLA class I and class II types were obtained from metadata supplied by the sample provider rather than from assay-based typing. The prospective study material was composed of cDNA or gDNA derived from T cells, B-cell-depleted T cells, or PBMCs. A freely available public database, intended as a resource for researchers studying the immune response to SARS-CoV-2, is where the repertoires were released. The sample metadata nearly always contained a de-identified subject ID, COVID-19 status, age in years and sex. The research as a whole found: The amount of clinical and demographic metadata varied by source and participant and was provided uncurated.

In Seattle, one collaborating source enrolled patients while the infection was active and tracked those patients longitudinally over the course of disease. Collaborating institutions collected whole blood in K2EDTA tubes following their own protocols. Collaborator samples were shipped for TCRbeta analysis as frozen whole blood, isolated PBMCs, or DNA extracted from either sample type. Sequences were obtained from peripheral blood. The chain is made from TRBV18 and TRBJ2-7; the junction holds 13 bases that match TRBD2. The TCR comes from a woman aged 50 to 60 with COVID-19, enrolled during active disease. The CDR3 in this case is CASSPLGTSGTSGEQYF. The nucleotide sequence is given as TGTGCCAGCTCACCACTCGGGACTAGCGGGACCTCAGGGGAGCAGTACTTC.